This passage covers 3 T cell receptor beta chains from one sample sequenced in a study of graft-versus-host responses after intestinal transplantation. Produced via immunoSEQ multiplex PCR; TCRdb's table is partial and in-frame only. The repertoire holds approximately 19,000 clones, with approximately 90% as singletons. This sample comprised PBMCs, obtained more than 350 days after transplant. The receptor set was obtained from a human patient who received an intestinal transplant, so some T cells may come from the graft donor.

V gene TRBV18 combines with J gene TRBJ2-7; D may correspond to TRBD1 or TRBD2 (6 bases each). V was trimmed by 6 bases and J by 5 bases, leaving 20 bases between them. The CDR3 spans 15 residues. Per the germline V gene, CDR1 is KGHSH and CDR2 is LQKENI. The CDR3 spells CASSLDGGPGNEQYF. CDR3 bases: TGTGCCAGCTCCCTCGATGGGGGGCCGGGAAACGAGCAGTACTTC.

The rearrangement uses TRBV6-1 and TRBJ1-1; D is undetermined. Germline V gene lookup returns CDR1 MNHNS and CDR2 SASEGT. V gave up 8 bases and J gave up 10 bases, with 23 bases separating them. The CDR3 covers 14 residues. CDR3 in amino acids: CASRPSSGFGSAFF. The CDR3, as DNA: TGTGCCAGCCGACCTTCATCGGGCTTTGGGTCAGCTTTCTTT.

V gene TRBV5-4 combines with J gene TRBJ2-3; the D gene is possibly TRBD1 (5 bases). Germline CDR1 is SGHNT and CDR2 is YYREEE (reference sequence). The V and J ends lost 4 bases and 2 bases respectively, with 17 bases between them. This CDR3 has 16 amino acids. The CDR3 loop is CASSPPVQGSTDTQYF. The CDR3 nucleotides read TGTGCCAGCAGCCCGCCCGTCCAGGGATCCACAGATACGCAGTATTTT.